The rows below give T cell receptor beta chains drawn from one sample of a study of vaccination effects on CD4 cells after COVID-19. Antigen specificity for these receptors is unknown. The repertoire was sequenced with immunoSEQ multiplex PCR; TCRdb's copy has only in-frame clones and lacks some. The sample has 68,000 or so clones; 80% are singletons. The input for sequencing was CD4+ T cells from PBMCs cultured with SARS-CoV-2 spike peptides, taken before COVID-19 vaccination. These receptors all come from a human donor who received a COVID-19 vaccine. The CDR3 runs from the conserved cysteine through the conserved F or W. The order of the fields is D gene, clone size, V gene, J gene, CDR3 protein. D genes are given only for firm matches. The size entry is marked missing in some rows and otherwise reads once, few, many or a size class.

>-|once|TRBV28|TRBJ1-6
CAGKGHSSLHF
>-|-|TRBV7-9|TRBJ2-6
CASSLALSGANVLTF
>-|-|TRBV4-1|TRBJ2-6
CASSRLDMIPSGANVLTF
>-|-|TRBV6-5|TRBJ2-4
CASRLGVAKNIQYF
>-|few|TRBV7-9|TRBJ2-2
CASINSGAGELFF
>-|once|TRBV7-9|TRBJ1-2
CASSFDSVSYTF
>-|-|TRBV30|TRBJ1-2
CAWSVSGYGYTF
>-|few|TRBV19|TRBJ1-1
CASSVQGYNEAFF
>-|-|TRBV6-5|TRBJ1-3
CASSLYQVGNTIYF
>-|-|TRBV5-1|TRBJ2-3
CASSPATATDTQYF
>TRBD2|few|TRBV4-1|TRBJ2-1
CASSQESSGQPSYNEQFF
>TRBD2|-|TRBV2|TRBJ2-2
CASKGTSVAGELFF
>TRBD2|few|TRBV29-1|TRBJ2-3
CSVGTSGADTQYF
>-|-|TRBV2|TRBJ1-1
CASWPHSNTEAFF
>-|-|TRBV5-6|TRBJ1-4
CASSYRDEKLFF
>TRBD2|-|TRBV7-6|TRBJ2-3
CASSLVSSGLVGTQYF
>-|-|TRBV7-9|TRBJ1-2
CASSLWTSQDYGYTF
>-|-|TRBV2|TRBJ2-3
CASTVRRGTDTQYF
>-|-|TRBV20-1|TRBJ1-5
CSASGGNQPQHF
>TRBD2|-|TRBV7-3|TRBJ2-3
CASSLKRGGDTQYF
>-|-|TRBV21-1|TRBJ2-2
CASSTAGGPNTGELFF
>-|-|TRBV7-2|TRBJ1-6
CASSLVGTGLDSPLHF
>TRBD1|-|TRBV5-4|TRBJ1-4
CASSFSGQGGEKLFF
>TRBD2|-|TRBV5-1|TRBJ2-1
CASSASGNNEQFF
>TRBD2|once|TRBV5-1|TRBJ2-3
CASSLGGTSGGAGDTQYF
>-|-|TRBV5-1|TRBJ1-1
CASTRGGADTEAFF
>-|-|TRBV28|TRBJ2-3
CAIWGSEKDTQYF
>-|-|TRBV6-5|TRBJ1-2
CASSYDTRYGYTF
>-|-|TRBV7-2|TRBJ2-1
CASSLGTHNEQFF
>TRBD2|few|TRBV19|TRBJ2-3
CASSTGLVSTDTQYF
>-|-|TRBV5-5|TRBJ1-1
CASSFLGDTEAFF
>TRBD1|-|TRBV2|TRBJ1-6
CASSRGEGDRNSPLHF
>TRBD1|-|TRBV2|TRBJ1-2
CAGKTGMHGYTF
>-|few|TRBV20-1|TRBJ1-6
CSARGNSPLHF
>-|few|TRBV15|TRBJ1-2
CATSTPGKGGYTF
>TRBD1|-|TRBV7-3|TRBJ1-6
CASSEQGNSPLHF